This T cell receptor (beta chain) comes out of a study of Ad26.COV2.S vaccination and SARS-CoV-2 variants. Study-level background: In the COV1001 trial, the donor was in the Ad26.COV2.S arm. Ad26.COV2.S given intramuscularly, once or twice 56 days apart.

Profiled with immunoSEQ multiplex PCR; TCRdb holds only in-frame clones, not every one. Among more than 300,000 clones listed, 70% to 90% were seen once. The treatment is: roughly 18 received Ad26.COV2.S at low or high dose, single or two shots; about five received placebo; per-sample allocation not given. Specimen acquisition occurred on day 63 following the initial vaccine or placebo injection. In Boston, an adult donor aged 18-55 years took part. There are 14 residues in the CDR3. The germline gives CDR1 LGHDT, CDR2 YNNKEL (reference sequence). V was cut by 4 bases and J by 0 bases, with 9 bases left in between.

This specimen was peripheral blood, taken in a trial of Ad26.COV2.S vaccine versus placebo. The chain recombines TRBV3-1 (or the pseudogene TRBV3-2) with TRBJ1-1; D ambiguous. The receptor's source is a person aged 18-60 years who received the Ad26.COV2.S COVID-19 vaccine or a placebo. CDR3 sequence: CASSLRGMNTEAFF. The CDR3 nucleotides are TGTGCCAGCAGCCTACGTGGCATGAACACTGAAGCTTTCTTT.